The clone carrying this T cell receptor (beta chain) was counted many times. TCR beta VDJ and CDR3 profiling used genomic DNA as template. Via MiXCR, TCRdb re-called the reads, giving one row per CDR3 protein. The sample has about 200,000 distinct CDR3 sequences, 34% seen once. This sample was included in a study of CD8+CD57+ T cells in acquired aplastic anemia. Study context: Mean DNA quantity obtained from sorted CD4+ and CD8+ cells was around 3.2 ug.

CDR3 length: 15 residues. V dropped 5 bases and J dropped 8; count of bases not matched to a gene: 7. The V gene's germline CDR1 is LNHDA and CDR2 SQIVND (reference sequence). This TCR derives from a human donor in good health, serving as a control. J is TRBJ1-6 and V is TRBV19, with TRBD1 matching 9 bases. What was sequenced was sorted CD4+, CD8+, or CD8+CD57+ T cells (not recorded which) from PBMCs. The CDR3 DNA sequence: TGTGCCAGTAGTTTGGACCGGGACAGGGATTCACCCCTCCACTTT. Amino acid sequence: CASSLDRDRDSPLHF. The variable domain in full, with the rest retrieved from reference TRBV19 and TRBJ1-6, is DGGITQSPKYLFRKEGQNVTLSCEQNLNHDAMYWYRQDPGQGLRLIYYSQIVNDFQKGDIAEGYSVSREKKESFPLTVTSAQKNPTAFYLCASSLDRDRDSPLHFGNGTRLTVT.